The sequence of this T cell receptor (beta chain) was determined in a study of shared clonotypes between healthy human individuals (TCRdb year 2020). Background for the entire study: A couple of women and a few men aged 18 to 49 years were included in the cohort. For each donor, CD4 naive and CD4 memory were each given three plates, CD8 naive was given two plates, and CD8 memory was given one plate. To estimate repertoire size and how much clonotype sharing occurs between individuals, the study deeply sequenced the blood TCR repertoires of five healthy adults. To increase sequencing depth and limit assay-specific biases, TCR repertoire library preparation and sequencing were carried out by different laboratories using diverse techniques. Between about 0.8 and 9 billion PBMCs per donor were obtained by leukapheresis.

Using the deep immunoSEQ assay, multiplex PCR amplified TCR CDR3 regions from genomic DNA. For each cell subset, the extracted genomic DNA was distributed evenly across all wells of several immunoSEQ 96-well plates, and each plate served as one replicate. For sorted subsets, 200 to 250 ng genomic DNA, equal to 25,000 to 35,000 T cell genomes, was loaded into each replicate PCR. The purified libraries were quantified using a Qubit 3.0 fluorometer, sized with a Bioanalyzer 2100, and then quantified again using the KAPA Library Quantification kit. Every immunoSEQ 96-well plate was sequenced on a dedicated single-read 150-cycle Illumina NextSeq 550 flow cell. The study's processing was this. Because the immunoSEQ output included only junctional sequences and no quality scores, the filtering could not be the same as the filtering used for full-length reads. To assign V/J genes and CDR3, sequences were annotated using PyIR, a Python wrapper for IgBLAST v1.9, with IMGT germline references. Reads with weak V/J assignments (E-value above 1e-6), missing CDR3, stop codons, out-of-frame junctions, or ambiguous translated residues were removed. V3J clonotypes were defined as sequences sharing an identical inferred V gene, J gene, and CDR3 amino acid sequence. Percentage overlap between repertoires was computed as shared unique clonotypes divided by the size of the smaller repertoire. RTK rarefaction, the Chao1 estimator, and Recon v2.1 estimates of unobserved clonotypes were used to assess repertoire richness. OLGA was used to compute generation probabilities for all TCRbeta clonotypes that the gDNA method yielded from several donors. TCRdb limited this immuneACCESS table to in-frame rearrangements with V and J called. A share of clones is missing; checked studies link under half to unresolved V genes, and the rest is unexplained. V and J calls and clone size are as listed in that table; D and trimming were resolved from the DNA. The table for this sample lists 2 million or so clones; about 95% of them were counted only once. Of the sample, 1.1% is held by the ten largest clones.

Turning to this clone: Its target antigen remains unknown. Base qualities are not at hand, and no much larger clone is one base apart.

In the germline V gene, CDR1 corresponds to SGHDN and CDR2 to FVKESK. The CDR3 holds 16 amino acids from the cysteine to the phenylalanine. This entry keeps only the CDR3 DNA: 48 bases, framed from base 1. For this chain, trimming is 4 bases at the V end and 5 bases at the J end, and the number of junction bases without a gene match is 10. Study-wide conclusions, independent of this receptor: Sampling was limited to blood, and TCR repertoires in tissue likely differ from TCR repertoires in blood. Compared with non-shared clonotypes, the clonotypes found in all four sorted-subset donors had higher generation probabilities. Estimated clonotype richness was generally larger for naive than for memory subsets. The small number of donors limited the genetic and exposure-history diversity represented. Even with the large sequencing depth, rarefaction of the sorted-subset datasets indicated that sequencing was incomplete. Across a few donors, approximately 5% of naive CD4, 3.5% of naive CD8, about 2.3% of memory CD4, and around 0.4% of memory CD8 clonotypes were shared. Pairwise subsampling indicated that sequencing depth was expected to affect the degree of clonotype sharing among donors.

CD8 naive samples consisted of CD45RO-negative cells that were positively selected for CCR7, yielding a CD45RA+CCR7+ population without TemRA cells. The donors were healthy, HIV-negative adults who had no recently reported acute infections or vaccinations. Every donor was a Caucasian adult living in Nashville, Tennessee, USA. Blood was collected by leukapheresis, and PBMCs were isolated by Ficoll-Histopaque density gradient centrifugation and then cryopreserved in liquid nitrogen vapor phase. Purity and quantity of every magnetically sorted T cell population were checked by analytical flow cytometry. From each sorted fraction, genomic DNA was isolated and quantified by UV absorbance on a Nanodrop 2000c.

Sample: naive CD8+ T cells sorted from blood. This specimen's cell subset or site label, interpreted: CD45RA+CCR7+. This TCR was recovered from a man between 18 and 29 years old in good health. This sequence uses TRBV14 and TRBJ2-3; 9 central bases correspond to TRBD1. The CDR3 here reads CASSPFRGQGRDTQYF. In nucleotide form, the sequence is TGTGCCAGCAGCCCCTTTCGGGGACAGGGAAGAGATACGCAGTATTTT.